This T cell receptor (beta chain) was captured by sequencing in a study of T cell responses to AZD1222 COVID-19 vaccine. Study-level findings and limits: The donors showed a predominance of white British ancestry and of females, with possible underestimation of clonal diversity. The breadth and depth of Spike-specific TCRs increased once two AZD1222 doses had been given.

The protocol was immunoSEQ multiplex PCR, while the TCRdb copy is restricted to in-frame clones and leaves out a portion. The table lists 43,000 or so clones, less than 95% of them singletons. Germline V gene sequence: CDR1 MNHEY, CDR2 SMNVEV (reference sequence). The CDR3 totals 15 residues. V lost 2 bases to trimming and J lost 5 bases, with 13 bases between them. To note about this clone: Its target is not known.

The sequence was obtained from an adult who received the AZD1222 COVID-19 vaccine. Here the sequenced sample was peripheral blood, taken 28 days after the second AZD1222 dose. This sequence joins TRBV27 and TRBJ2-1; D unclear. This chain's CDR3 is CASSLNLAGHNEQFF. CDR3 coding DNA: TGTGCCAGCAGTTTAAATCTGGCTGGCCACAATGAGCAGTTCTTC.